This TCR beta chain was captured in a study of type 1 and type 2 diabetes patients. Comment on this clonotype: Its antigen is still unknown.

Each diabetic donor fulfilled classification criteria for either type 1 or type 2. Anyone with other autoimmune disease or infection in the prior four weeks was excluded. Study conclusions and caveats: Groups were not age- or gender-matched, which may bias interpretation.

Amplification started from genomic DNA. The TCR beta CDR3 region was amplified using 30 forward and 13 reverse primers. TCRdb used MiXCR to reprocess the multiplex PCR reads, holding one entry per CDR3 protein. The sample carries 250,000 or so distinct CDR3 sequences, approximately 45% recorded once. This CDR3 comprises 11 residues. CDR1 is SGHTA, CDR2 FQGNSA, per germline. V dropped 2 bases and J dropped 15 bases, with 11 bases sitting between them. This TCR came from a man aged 18 to 35 with type 2 diabetes. The sequenced material came from peripheral blood mononuclear cells (PBMCs). The V call is TRBV7-2, the J call TRBJ2-1; D remains unclear. The CDR3 DNA follows: TGTGCCAGCAGCTTACGGTGGTACCGGTTCTTC. This encodes CASSLRWYRFF.